This TCR beta chain was recorded in a study of CD4 T cells in relation to SARS-CoV-2 and coronaviruses. The protocol was immunoSEQ multiplex PCR, while the TCRdb copy is restricted to in-frame clones and leaves out a portion. The sample records about 19,000 clones, approximately 75% being singletons. Trimming took 2 bases from V and 4 from J, leaving 15 bases between them. Looked up from germline, CDR1 is GTSNPN and CDR2 is SVGIG (reference sequence). The CDR3 totals 15 residues. Before the COVID-19 pandemic, during about 2011-2019, CD4+ T cells were taken from unexposed donors. CD4+ T cells were isolated from the cells after around 11 days of culture. A word on this clone: The antigen remains undetermined.

The TCR comes from a human donor in good health. Input material: CD4+ T cells from PBMCs, cultured in vitro. The chain combines TRBV30 with TRBJ1-5; D is undetermined. DNA of the CDR3: TGTGCCTGGAGTCACCTATACACAAAAAATCAGCCCCAGCATTTT. This sequence encodes CAWSHLYTKNQPQHF.